The entry below gives a single T cell receptor beta chain sequence along with its context. TCRdb keeps only in-frame clones here, not all; method: immunoSEQ multiplex PCR. In the table there are about 67,000 clones, about 85% of which are singletons. This entry is derived from a study of OX40 agonist ivuxolimab in advanced cancers. V was pared by 3 bases and J by 9 bases, with 5 bases of the junction left unmatched. The CDR3 runs to 14 residues. Per germline, CDR1 SGHRS and CDR2 YFSETQ. This sequence joins TRBV5-1 and TRBJ2-1; 11 bases agree with TRBD1. This specimen consisted of CD4+ or CD8+ T cells sorted from blood, obtained in a trial of the OX40 agonist ivuxolimab. This TCR derives from an adult with an advanced solid tumor such as melanoma, head and neck, liver or kidney cancer. The CDR3 DNA follows: TGCGCCAGCAGCTGGACCGGGACAGGGGGTGAGCAGTTCTTC. This translates into CASSWTGTGGEQFF.